The entry below describes one T cell receptor beta chain. Its target is unknown. This sample is part of a study of T cells after yellow fever vaccination. General study findings and limits: Most primary-vaccination clones reappeared after the booster (about 97% CD4, 85% to 90% CD8). Contamination by abundant bulk-population clonotypes could be present in FACS-sorted repertoires. Compared with primary, the secondary response was weaker and peaked at day 5, not 15.

5'RACE template switching generated TCR cDNA, adding a universal primer site and UMIs. TCRdb fed the 5' RACE reads into MiXCR, producing one record per CDR3 protein. The data contain 300,000 to 400,000 distinct CDR3 sequences, about 4% of them singletons. Trimming removed 2 bases from V and 1 base from J; junction bases left unmatched: 5. There are 16 residues in the CDR3. Germline loops: CDR1 SGDLS, CDR2 YYNGEE. This receptor was taken from a man in his late teens or twenties who received the YFV17D yellow fever vaccine. The source was PBMCs, collected 5 days after the yellow fever booster vaccination. The chain employs TRBV9 and TRBJ2-5, with TRBD2 matching 10 bases. The CDR3 loop is CASSVQASGGQETQYF. CDR3 sequence (DNA): TGTGCCAGCAGCGTGCAGGCTAGCGGGGGCCAAGAGACCCAGTACTTC.